This TCR beta chain appears in the sequencing data of a study of T cells in Graves' hyperthyroidism and ophthalmopathy (dated by TCRdb to between 2018 and 2021). About the investigation overall: To identify distinguishing TCR V-J signatures, a discovery cohort of around 100 patients was used, comprising some 45 with Graves' ophthalmopathy and around 57 with stable Graves' hyperthyroidism. The 100 discovery patients were randomly divided into training and test sets at a 7:3 ratio. According to the paper, TCR Vbeta CDR3 sequencing was carried out on more than 120 peripheral blood samples, which came from around 43 ophthalmopathy, 80 or so hyperthyroidism and approximately 17 progressor patients. Following sampling, methimazole starting at 30 mg daily was given to hyperthyroidism patients, and high-dose intravenous methylprednisolone was given to ophthalmopathy patients. Prospective prediction of ophthalmopathy was tested in an independent validation cohort of approximately 18 hyperthyroidism patients and 15 to 17 patients who later progressed to ophthalmopathy. In addition, the study compared T-cell repertoires in thyroid tissue and in blood from six Graves' hyperthyroidism patients. Beyond this particular receptor, the publication reports: In validation, the model predicted progression to ophthalmopathy a median of approximately 6.6 months before onset, with roughly 71% sensitivity and about 75% specificity. Blood samples also contained most of the expanded thyroid clonotypes (frequency above 0.001), which suggests that blood repertoires may reflect thyroid immune responses. No statistical method was used to fix the sample size in advance, and group allocation was not hidden from the investigators. A model built on a 13 V-J signature distinguished ophthalmopathy from stable hyperthyroidism, reaching around 90% sensitivity and 81.08% specificity in cross-validation and 80%/75% in testing.

Comments on this clonotype: Its antigen is currently not known. One base away there is no much larger clone; base qualities are not given.

Stable Graves' hyperthyroidism was defined as the absence of progression to ophthalmopathy over 18 months of follow-up. Hyperthyroidism patients were newly diagnosed, had a disease duration of under 2 months, and were aged 18 to 65 years. Any patient with an uncontrolled infection, another autoimmune disease, pregnancy or lactation was excluded. Diagnoses were based on clinical symptoms, serum thyroxine and TRAb, thyroid ultrasound and orbital computed tomography. Total RNA was extracted with Trizol reagent, and quality was checked on an Agilent 2100 Bioanalyzer. TCR beta CDR3 regions were amplified from RNA transcripts. For the first round of RT-PCR on the TCR CDR3, the HTBI primer set was used together with the Qiagen OneStep RT-PCR kit. A second multiplex PCR round built the libraries, followed by size selection and purification. The libraries were sequenced on an Illumina HiSeq2000 using paired-end 100 bp reads. In the authors' own workflow: Raw data were processed with SOAPnuke, discarding reads with adapters, uncalled bases, mean Phred below 15, or no exact constant-primer or identifier match. High-quality paired reads were merged with COPE v1.2.5, and unique nucleotide sequences were defined as clonotypes. Clonotypes were aligned to IMGT TRBV, TRBD and TRBJ reference segments using MiTCR v1.1. The analysis was restricted to V-J combinations with a frequency above 0.0001, which together covered 98% to 99.2% of the repertoires. The TCS score was defined as the ratio of F50 (clonal expansion) to E x V (chaos), calculated using BLOSUM62-based TCRdist between CDR3 peptides within each V-J. Welch's t-statistics and random forest reduced 500 to 650 V-J features to fewer than 15, which were used in a naive Bayes classifier (R e1071). Using fastp trimming at Q25 and MiXCR clonotype assembly, TCRdb reanalyzed the public sequencing data and kept in-frame beta chains. Identical CDR3 proteins give one entry, which carries the most common genes and DNA. Clone size and V and J calls follow TCRdb, not the original study. The table for this sample lists under 700,000 distinct CDR3 sequences; roughly 50% of them were counted only once. The ten largest make up approximately 8.2% of the sample.

From cysteine to phenylalanine, the CDR3 is 16 amino acids long. Only the CDR3 DNA is retained, 48 bases long and in frame from the first base. The germline V gene supplies CDR1 MNHEY and CDR2 SVGAGI. After removal of 6 bases from V and 4 bases from J, the junction retains 9 bases not matched to a gene. The sample consisted of peripheral blood or thyroid tissue (not recorded which). This receptor was obtained from a woman aged 18-35 years with Graves' hyperthyroidism. Donor details come from another sample of the same person, matched by shared clones. The receptor chain draws on TRBV6-5 and TRBJ1-6; the central 7 bases match TRBD1. In nucleotides, the sequence is TGTGCCAGCAGCCTTGGGCAGGGGGTTTATAATTCACCCCTCCACTTT. Its product reads: CASSLGQGVYNSPLHF.